The 10 T cell receptor beta chains given below trace back to one sample, sequenced in a study of response to subunit inactivated influenza vaccine. MiXCR, run by TCRdb on the RT-PCR reads, gives a single entry per CDR3 protein. The sample consists of some 850,000 distinct CDR3 sequences, about a fifth of them appearing once. The sequenced sample was PBMCs from blood, obtained around 5 days after vaccination. The receptors stem from a man between 45 and 60 years old who received an inactivated influenza vaccine.

The chain has TRBV5-1 and TRBJ2-1; D is perhaps TRBD2 (5 bases). Germline V gene lookup returns CDR1 SGHRS and CDR2 YFSETQ. V lost 4 bases to trimming and J lost 13 bases, with 15 bases between them. There are 12 residues in the CDR3. The CDR3 spells CASSPTTGGQFF. For the CDR3, the DNA is TGCGCCAGCAGCCCTACAACCGGAGGTCAGTTCTTC.

This clonotype came up a few times. The chain couples TRBV29-1 to TRBJ2-1; TRBD2 matches 13 bases. J lost 10 bases, V lost 4 bases, and 7 bases had no gene match. Germline V lookup: CDR1 SQVTM, CDR2 ANQGSEA. The CDR3 loop spans 14 amino acids. Here the CDR3 DNA reads TGCAGCGTTGTCCGGACTAGCGGGGGCGAGGAGCAGTTCTTC. It encodes CSVVRTSGGEEQFF.

The gene calls are TRBV7-2 and TRBJ2-1, with D unclear. V was cut by 5 bases and J by 8 bases, with 19 bases left in between. The CDR3 contains 15 residues. CDR1 is SGHTA and CDR2 is FQGNSA in the germline V gene. CDR3: CASSKTPRDPHEQFF. As DNA, the CDR3 is TGTGCCAGCAGCAAAACTCCCCGTGACCCTCATGAGCAGTTCTTC.

V is TRBV20-1 and J is TRBJ1-5, with D tentatively TRBD1 (6 bases). V was trimmed by 1 base and J by 4 bases, leaving 11 bases between them. CDR1 and CDR2 from the germline V gene are DFQATT and SNEGSKA (reference sequence). The CDR3 consists of 14 residues. Written as DNA, the CDR3 is TGCAGTGCTAGAGGTATTCAGGGGAATCAGCCCCAGCATTTT. This sequence encodes CSARGIQGNQPQHF.

This clonotype has only a few counts. The chain links TRBV9 to TRBJ1-2; D unclear. The length of the CDR3 is 13 residues. With 4 bases removed from V and 7 bases from J, the gap between germline ends came to 14 bases. Germline-derived CDR1 and CDR2 are SGDLS and YYNGEE. The CDR3 protein is CASSSASFPGYTF. DNA for the CDR3: TGTGCCAGCAGCTCCGCCAGTTTTCCTGGCTACACCTTC.

This clonotype has a count of ten or more. This rearrangement joins TRBV5-5 to TRBJ2-1; D gene uncertain. CDR1 is SGHKS and CDR2 is YYEKEE in the germline V gene (reference sequence). Trimming shortened V by 2 bases and J by 6 bases, and 6 bases separated the two germline ends. The CDR3 runs to 12 residues. The CDR3 DNA sequence: TGTGCCAGCAGCTTTCTTACCAATGAGCAGTTCTTC. Translated, it gives CASSFLTNEQFF.

The rearrangement links TRBV12-3 or TRBV12-4 to TRBJ1-1; 7 bases agree with TRBD1. With V trimmed by 4 bases and J by 1 base, 3 bases remained unmatched. This CDR3 has 14 amino acids. The CDR3 DNA sequence: TGTGCCAGCAGTTCGGGACAGTGGAACACTGAAGCTTTCTTT. Amino acid sequence: CASSSGQWNTEAFF.

This clonotype was found a few times. The rearrangement joins TRBV10-1 to TRBJ2-2; 15 bases match TRBD2. CDR3 length: 19 residues. Germline V gene data show CDR1 as WNHNN and CDR2 as SYGVQD (reference sequence). V gave up 0 bases and J gave up 1 base; unmatched junction bases: 3. The CDR3 loop reads CASSESGLAGGRNTGELFF. DNA for the CDR3: TGCGCCAGCAGTGAGTCGGGACTAGCGGGGGGCCGGAACACCGGGGAGCTGTTTTTT.

V usage is TRBV20-1 and J usage is TRBJ2-7; 7 bases map to TRBD2. The germline gives CDR1 DFQATT, CDR2 SNEGSKA (reference sequence). The CDR3 has 12 residues. The V gene end was trimmed by 5 bases and the J gene end by 5 bases; junction bases not matched to a gene: 6. In DNA, the CDR3 is TGCAGTGCTCCCAGCGGGACGCACGAGCAGTACTTC. Translation gives CSAPSGTHEQYF.

This clonotype was seen a handful of times. The CDR3 here is CSATGTSGMEETQYF. DNA for the CDR3: TGCAGTGCTACCGGGACTAGCGGGATGGAGGAGACCCAGTACTTC. The chain carries TRBV20-1 and TRBJ2-5, with 13 bases identical to TRBD2. Germline CDR1 DFQATT, CDR2 SNEGSKA (reference sequence). The junction had 7 bases not matched to a gene; V was cut back by 4 bases and J by 5 bases. CDR3 length: 15 amino acids.